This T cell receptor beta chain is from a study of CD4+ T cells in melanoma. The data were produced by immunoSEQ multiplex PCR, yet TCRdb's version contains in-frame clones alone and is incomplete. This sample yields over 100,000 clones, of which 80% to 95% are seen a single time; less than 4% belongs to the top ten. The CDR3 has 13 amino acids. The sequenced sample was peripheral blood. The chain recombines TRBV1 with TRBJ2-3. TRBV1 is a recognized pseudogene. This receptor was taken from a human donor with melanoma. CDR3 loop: CTSSQEPGHTQYF. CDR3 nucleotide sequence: TGCACCAGCAGCCAAGAGCCGGGACATACGCAGTATTTT.